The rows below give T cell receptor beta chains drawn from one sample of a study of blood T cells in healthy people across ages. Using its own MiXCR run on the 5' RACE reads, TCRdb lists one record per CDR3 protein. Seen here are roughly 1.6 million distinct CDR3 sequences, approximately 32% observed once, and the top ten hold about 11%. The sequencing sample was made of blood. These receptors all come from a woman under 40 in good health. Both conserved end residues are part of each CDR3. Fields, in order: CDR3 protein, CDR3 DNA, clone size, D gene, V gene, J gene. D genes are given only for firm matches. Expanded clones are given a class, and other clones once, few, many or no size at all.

CDR3aa: CSAESGGQSTYNEQFF
CDR3nt: TGCAGTGCTGAGAGTGGCGGACAATCAACCTACAATGAGCAGTTCTTC
abundance: -
d_gene: -
v_gene: TRBV20-1
j_gene: TRBJ2-1

CDR3aa: CASRLQGGGTEAFF
CDR3nt: TGTGCCAGCAGACTCCAGGGGGGCGGCACTGAAGCTTTCTTT
abundance: -
d_gene: TRBD1
v_gene: TRBV27
j_gene: TRBJ1-1

CDR3aa: CASSRAPGPYEQYF
CDR3nt: TGCGCCAGCAGCCGGGCACCCGGGCCCTACGAGCAGTACTTC
abundance: -
d_gene: -
v_gene: TRBV5-1
j_gene: TRBJ2-7

CDR3aa: CASSLNINYGYTF
CDR3nt: TGTGCCAGCAGTTTAAATATAAACTATGGCTACACCTTC
abundance: few
d_gene: -
v_gene: TRBV27
j_gene: TRBJ1-2

CDR3aa: CASSLATGPNTEAFF
CDR3nt: TGTGCCAGCAGCTTAGCTACGGGGCCGAACACTGAAGCTTTCTTT
abundance: -
d_gene: -
v_gene: TRBV7-8
j_gene: TRBJ1-1

CDR3aa: CASSQEVKALGSGETQYF
CDR3nt: TGTGCCAGCAGCCAAGAGGTTAAGGCGCTGGGGTCCGGGGAGACCCAGTACTTC
abundance: once
d_gene: -
v_gene: TRBV4-2
j_gene: TRBJ2-5

CDR3aa: CATRPGQGAGAEAFF
CDR3nt: TGTGCCACCAGACCCGGACAGGGGGCGGGGGCTGAAGCTTTCTTT
abundance: -
d_gene: TRBD1
v_gene: TRBV10-3
j_gene: TRBJ1-1

CDR3aa: CAINAGQNNSPLHF
CDR3nt: TGTGCCATCAACGCTGGACAGAACAATTCACCCCTCCACTTT
abundance: -
d_gene: -
v_gene: TRBV10-3
j_gene: TRBJ1-6

CDR3aa: CSAREDRVHEQYF
CDR3nt: TGCAGTGCTAGAGAGGACAGGGTCCACGAGCAGTACTTC
abundance: many
d_gene: TRBD1
v_gene: TRBV20-1
j_gene: TRBJ2-7

CDR3aa: CSARAREEYGYTF
CDR3nt: TGCAGTGCTAGGGCCAGGGAAGAGTATGGCTACACCTTC
abundance: -
d_gene: -
v_gene: TRBV20-1
j_gene: TRBJ1-2

CDR3aa: CASSVVGQGAFGYTF
CDR3nt: TGTGCCAGCAGCGTTGTGGGACAGGGGGCGTTTGGCTACACCTTC
abundance: -
d_gene: TRBD1
v_gene: TRBV9
j_gene: TRBJ1-2

CDR3aa: CASSRGPSYEQYF
CDR3nt: TGCGCCAGCAGCCGTGGGCCCTCCTACGAGCAGTACTTC
abundance: many
d_gene: -
v_gene: TRBV4-1
j_gene: TRBJ2-7

CDR3aa: CASSRGQGDYDYTF
CDR3nt: TGTGCCAGCAGCCGGGGACAGGGAGACTATGACTACACCTTC
abundance: -
d_gene: TRBD1
v_gene: TRBV14
j_gene: TRBJ1-2

CDR3aa: CGASGGGTYEQYF
CDR3nt: TGCGGTGCTAGCGGCGGGGGGACCTACGAGCAGTACTTC
abundance: few
d_gene: TRBD2
v_gene: TRBV20-1
j_gene: TRBJ2-7